Below, 25 T cell receptor beta chains from the same sample are listed, as sequenced in a study of metastatic and nonmetastatic thyroid tumors. Ahead of thyroid surgery, no patient had received treatment of any kind. TCRdb reanalyzed the PCR reads with MiXCR. The sample has 25,000 to 30,000 clones; 20% to 30% are singletons. The sequenced sample was blood. The source of these receptors is a female donor with papillary thyroid cancer or a benign thyroid nodule (not recorded which). Some clones in this sample may be carry-over from other donors' samples.

This clone was observed at least ten times. Other nucleotide sequences in the sample specify the same CDR3. This rearrangement joins TRBV24-1 to TRBJ1-1; D possibly corresponds to TRBD1 (6 bases). This CDR3 has 17 residues. Germline V gene data show CDR1 as KGHDR and CDR2 as SFDVKD. The ends were cut back, 0 bases at V and 0 bases at J, with 13 bases in the middle. CDR3 in amino acids: CATSDLYRVPMNTEAFF. DNA of the CDR3: TGTGCCACCAGTGATTTGTACAGGGTCCCTATGAACACTGAAGCTTTCTTT.

This clone was seen repeatedly, ten times or more. The chain has TRBV7-3 and TRBJ2-3, with 11 bases identical to TRBD2. J gave up 5 bases and V 2 bases, and 15 bases lay outside the gene matches. This CDR3 is 19 amino acids long. Germline values: CDR1 SGHTA, CDR2 FQGTGA. The chain's CDR3 is CASSLLLDLLAGEVDTQYF. Written as DNA, the CDR3 is TGTGCCAGCAGCTTACTCCTAGATCTACTAGCGGGAGAGGTAGATACGCAGTATTTT. The full variable domain, in which reference TRBV7-3 and TRBJ2-3 provide the parts outside the CDR3, is GAGVSQTPSNKVTEKGKYVELRCDPISGHTALYWYRQSLGQGPEFLIYFQGTGAADDSGLPNDRFFAVRPEGSVSTLKIQRTERGDSAVYLCASSLLLDLLAGEVDTQYFGPGTRLTVL.

This clone was seen repeatedly, ten times or more. This rearrangement joins TRBV7-3 to TRBJ1-1; 8 nucleotides agree with TRBD1. CDR1 and CDR2 from the germline V gene are SGHTA and FQGTGA. The CDR3 is made up of 13 amino acids. V was pared by 2 bases and J by 4 bases, with 0 bases of the junction left unmatched. The CDR3 DNA reads as TGTGCCAGCAGCTTAGGGACAGGCACTGAAGCTTTCTTT. Encoded protein: CASSLGTGTEAFF.

This clone was recorded many times. V usage is TRBV10-1 and J usage is TRBJ2-1, with D possibly being TRBD2 (6 bases). The germline gives CDR1 WNHNN, CDR2 SYGVQD (reference sequence). Trimming left V 3 bases short and J 7 bases short, with 31 bases between. The CDR3 is made up of 20 amino acids. CDR3 DNA: TGCGCCAGCAGTGATCCCCAGGTTCCGCGGGGTCGACTAGGAGGAAATGAGCAGTTCTTC. Encoded protein: CASSDPQVPRGRLGGNEQFF.

This clone was detected ten times or more. V usage is TRBV20-1 and J usage is TRBJ1-2; D uncertain. The CDR3 has 11 amino acids. The germline V and J ends were trimmed by 3 bases and 3 bases, with 5 bases remaining between them. The germline V gene encodes CDR1 DFQATT and CDR2 SNEGSKA (reference sequence). The CDR3 spells CSASIDYGYTF. In DNA, the CDR3 is TGCAGTGCTAGTATCGACTATGGCTACACCTTC.

Worth noting for this clone: The junction shows a germline mismatch at one end, possibly a read error. This chain uses TRBV9 with TRBJ2-1, with TRBD2 identical over 7 bases. Germline V CDR1 and CDR2: SGDLS, YYNGEE. This CDR3 is built from 16 residues. The CDR3 protein is CDSSVAGRGNYNVQFF. The CDR3, as DNA: TGTGACAGCAGCGTAGCGGGCCGGGGTAATTACAATGTGCAGTTCTTC.

This clone was seen ten or more times. The chain employs TRBV13 and TRBJ2-7; 8 bases map to TRBD1. After removal of 3 bases from V and 6 bases from J, the junction contained 10 bases not matched to a gene. CDR1 PRHDT and CDR2 FYEKMQ come from the germline V gene (reference sequence). The CDR3 extends over 15 amino acids. The CDR3 reads CASSLTTGAVGEQYF. The CDR3 DNA follows: TGTGCCAGCAGCTTGACGACAGGGGCCGTCGGCGAGCAGTACTTC.

This clone has a count of ten or more. This chain uses TRBV12-3 or TRBV12-4 with TRBJ2-5; TRBD1 matches at 7 bases. The CDR3 is made up of 15 amino acids. Unmatched junction bases numbered 6, after V lost 3 bases and J lost 2 bases. The CDR3 DNA follows: TGTGCCAGCAGTTTCTTACAGGGGTTGCAAGAGACCCAGTACTTC. This gives the protein CASSFLQGLQETQYF.

Turning to this clone: At one boundary the junction diverges from the germline segment, which might be a read error. The rearrangement joins TRBV25-1 to TRBJ2-7; the D is unclear. Germline lookup yields CDR1 MGHDK and CDR2 SYGVNS. CDR3 size: 14 residues. CDR3 in DNA: TGTGCCAGCGGTGAATCCGGCGGCCCTGACGAGCAGTGCTTC. This encodes CASGESGGPDEQCF.

This clone was counted many times. The chain joins TRBV11-2 to TRBJ2-2; TRBD2 agrees at 7 bases. Unmatched junction bases numbered 10, after V lost 0 bases and J lost 6 bases. Germline V gene sequence: CDR1 SGHAT, CDR2 FQNNGV. CDR3 length equals 17 residues. CDR3 DNA sequence: TGTGCCAGCAGCTTAGATTCGGGGGGTCTGAGCGCCGGGGAGCTGTTTTTT. The encoded protein is CASSLDSGGLSAGELFF.

This clone was seen ten or more times. The chain recombines TRBV7-8 with TRBJ1-1, with 7 bases fitting TRBD1. The CDR3 is 14 residues long. V lost 4 bases and J lost 2; bases outside the gene matches: 4. Germline CDR1 and CDR2: SGHVS and FQNEAQ. CDR3 coding DNA: TGTGCCAGCAGCTCGGGACAGAGAAACACTGAAGCTTTCTTT. This gives the protein CASSSGQRNTEAFF.

This clone showed up many times. The chain employs TRBV9 and TRBJ2-7; 7 bases align to TRBD1. The V gene's germline CDR1 is SGDLS and CDR2 YYNGEE. With V trimmed by 4 bases and J by 2 bases, 9 bases remained unmatched. The CDR3 is 15 amino acids. CDR3 nucleotide sequence: TGTGCCAGCAGCCCCACGGAGACAGGGACCTACGAGCAGTACTTC. Protein product: CASSPTETGTYEQYF.

The rearrangement uses TRBV20-1 and TRBJ1-5; the D gene is possibly TRBD1 (6 bases). V was shortened by 5 bases and J by 5 bases, with 16 bases between the two germline ends. Germline values: CDR1 DFQATT, CDR2 SNEGSKA (reference sequence). The CDR3 runs 14 residues. CDR3 coding DNA: TGCAGTGCTGCACAGGGACAATTCGATCAGCCCCAGCATTTT. This sequence encodes CSAAQGQFDQPQHF.

This clone was detected ten times or more. The chain has TRBV7-3 and TRBJ1-5; D is unclear. From germline, CDR1 is SGHTA and CDR2 FQGTGA. V was pared by 6 bases and J by 2 bases, with 11 bases between. The CDR3 length is 14 residues. CDR3 protein: CASSFQGGNQPQHF. In DNA form, the CDR3 reads TGTGCCAGCAGTTTTCAAGGCGGCAATCAGCCCCAGCATTTT.

This clone appeared a few times. CDR3: CASSLTQTSGSYGYEQYF. In DNA, the CDR3 is TGTGCCAGCAGCCTTACGCAGACTAGCGGGTCTTATGGGTACGAGCAGTACTTC. The rearrangement uses TRBV7-2 and TRBJ2-7; TRBD2 matches 10 bases. The CDR3 contains 18 residues. V trimming: 5 bases; J trimming: 4 bases; junction bases outside the gene matches: 17. CDR1 SGHTA and CDR2 FQGNSA come from the germline V gene.

Only a few counts were recorded for this clone. The chain has TRBV6-1 and TRBJ2-7; TRBD2 might be the D (6 bases). The length of the CDR3 is 12 residues. CDR1 and CDR2 from the germline V gene are MNHNS and SASEGT. Trimming removed 6 bases at V and 8 bases at J, with 14 bases between. The CDR3 DNA sequence: TGTGCCAGCAGACCGGGGGAAGGAAAGCAGTACTTC. This gives the protein CASRPGEGKQYF.

This clone rates as medium-sized. V usage is TRBV6-4 and J usage is TRBJ2-1, with 11 bases identical to TRBD2. Germline V gene lookup returns CDR1 MRHNA and CDR2 SNTAGT. Trimming took 3 bases from V and 8 from J; bases not matched to a gene: 6. This CDR3 region has 15 residues. CDR3 DNA: TGTGCCAGCAGTGAGGCTAGCGGGAGGCAGGATGAGCAGTTCTTC. Its protein is CASSEASGRQDEQFF.

This clone came up many times. The chain links TRBV7-9 to TRBJ1-1; D is uncertain. V was clipped by 1 base and J by 5 bases, with 11 bases between them. The CDR3 is 14 residues long. Germline V gene sequence: CDR1 SEHNR, CDR2 FQNEAQ (reference sequence). The DNA for the CDR3 is TGTGCCAGCAGCTTAGGGGTCCCGGGGACTGAAGCTTTCTTT. Its protein is CASSLGVPGTEAFF.

The gene calls are TRBV6-1 and TRBJ1-1, with D unclear. Between the trimmed V and J ends, which lost 5 bases and 8 bases, there was a span of 18 bases. Germline-derived CDR1 and CDR2 are MNHNS and SASEGT. The CDR3 runs 14 residues. CDR3 residues: CASSKNQVPGEAFF. CDR3 DNA sequence: TGTGCCAGCAGTAAGAATCAGGTACCGGGGGAAGCTTTCTTT.

This clone was seen repeatedly, ten times or more. The V and J genes are TRBV15 and TRBJ2-7; TRBD1 matches 7 bases. Per the germline V gene, CDR1 is LNHNV and CDR2 is YYDKDF (reference sequence). CDR3 length equals 15 residues. The ends lost 0 bases at V and 5 bases at J; junction bases unmatched: 7. The CDR3 sequence: CATSRDNRGANEQYF. The CDR3 nucleotides read TGTGCCACCAGCAGAGATAACAGGGGCGCGAACGAGCAGTACTTC.

This chain links TRBV12-3 or TRBV12-4 with TRBJ2-3; TRBD2 agrees at 8 bases. The trim removed 5 bases at V and 8 bases at J, leaving 15 bases unmatched. The CDR3 contains 16 residues. CDR3 sequence reads: CASSGREGLALGTQYF. The DNA for the CDR3 is TGTGCCAGCAGTGGCCGCGAAGGACTAGCTCTTGGTACGCAGTATTTT.

The table lists this clone with many counts. V is TRBV19 and J is TRBJ2-3, with D uncertain. The CDR3 loop spans 13 amino acids. CDR1 and CDR2 (germline): LNHDA, SQIVND (reference sequence). V lost 5 bases to trimming and J lost 0 bases, with 6 bases between them. The CDR3 region is CASSSASTDTQYF. The CDR3 coding sequence is TGTGCCAGTAGTTCTGCTAGCACAGATACGCAGTATTTT.

The table lists this clone with many counts. The gene calls are TRBV11-3 and TRBJ2-1; TRBD2 aligns across 10 bases. The V and J ends lost 2 bases and 9 bases, in that order; junction bases with no gene match: 4. The CDR3 is 14 residues long. The germline V gene encodes CDR1 SGHNT and CDR2 YENEEA. CDR3 amino acids: CASSLKAGGAEQFF. DNA of the CDR3: TGTGCCAGCAGCTTAAAAGCGGGAGGGGCTGAGCAGTTCTTC.

This clone was picked up a small number of times. V usage is TRBV19 and J usage is TRBJ1-2; TRBD1 is a possible D gene (5 bases). The CDR3 covers 14 residues. From germline, CDR1 is LNHDA and CDR2 SQIVND (reference sequence). The germline V and J ends were trimmed by 6 bases and 4 bases, with 15 bases remaining between them. The CDR3, as DNA: TGTGCCAGTAGCCAGTGGGGCTTCCTCTATGGCTACACCTTC. It specifies CASSQWGFLYGYTF.

By proportion, this clone is medium-sized. This rearrangement joins TRBV12-3 or TRBV12-4 to TRBJ2-7; 7 nucleotides match TRBD1. The CDR3 has 14 amino acids. V was clipped by 5 bases and J by 2 bases; unmatched bases: 6. CDR3 bases: TGTGCCAGCAGTAAAGGGACAGCGACCTACGAGCAGTACTTC. Translating gives CASSKGTATYEQYF.